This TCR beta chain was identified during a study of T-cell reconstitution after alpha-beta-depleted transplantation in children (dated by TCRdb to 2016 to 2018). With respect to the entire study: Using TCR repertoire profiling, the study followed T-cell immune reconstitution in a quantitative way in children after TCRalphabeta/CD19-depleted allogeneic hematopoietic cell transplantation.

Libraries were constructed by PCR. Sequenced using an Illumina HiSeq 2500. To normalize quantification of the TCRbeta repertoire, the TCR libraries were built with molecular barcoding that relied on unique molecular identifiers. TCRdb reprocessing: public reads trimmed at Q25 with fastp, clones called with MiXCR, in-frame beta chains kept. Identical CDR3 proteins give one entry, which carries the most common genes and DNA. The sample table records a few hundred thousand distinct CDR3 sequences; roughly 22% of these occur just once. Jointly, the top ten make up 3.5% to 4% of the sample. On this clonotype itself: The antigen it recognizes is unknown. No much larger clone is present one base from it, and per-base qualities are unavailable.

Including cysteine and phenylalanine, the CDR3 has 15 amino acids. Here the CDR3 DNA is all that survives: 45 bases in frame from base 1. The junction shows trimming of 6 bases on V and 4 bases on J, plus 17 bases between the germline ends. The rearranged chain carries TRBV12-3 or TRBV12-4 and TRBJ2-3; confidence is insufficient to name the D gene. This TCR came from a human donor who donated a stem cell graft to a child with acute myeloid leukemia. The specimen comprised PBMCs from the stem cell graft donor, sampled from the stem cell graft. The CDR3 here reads CASRISSGTPDTQYF. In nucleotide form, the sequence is TGTGCCAGCAGAATATCTTCCGGCACACCAGATACGCAGTATTTT.